These T cell receptor beta chains were read from a single sample in a study of T cell responses to AZD1222 COVID-19 vaccine. Using immunoSEQ multiplex PCR, the repertoire was profiled, and TCRdb retains in-frame clones only, with some absent. The data contain about 120,000 clones, approximately 85% of them singletons. The source was peripheral blood, collected on day 0 of MenACWY control vaccination. The receptors derive from an adult in good health. CDR3s include the opening cysteine and the closing phenylalanine or tryptophan. The D gene is left open where the match is weak. Clone size, where shown, is once, few, many, or a class for clones that have expanded.

clone size	D gene	V gene	J gene	CDR3 DNA	CDR3 protein
NA	NA	TRBV5-6	TRBJ1-1	TGTGCCAGCAGCTTGGGGGCCGGGAACACTGAAGCTTTCTTT	CASSLGAGNTEAFF
NA	NA	TRBV28	TRBJ1-5	TGTGCCAGCAGTTTTGGGGGGAGGCATCAGCCCCAGCATTTT	CASSFGGRHQPQHF
NA	NA	TRBV6-2/TRBV6-3	TRBJ1-5	TGTGCCAGCAGTTATCGGGGGGCAGGTCGGGATCAGCCCCAGCATTTT	CASSYRGAGRDQPQHF
NA	NA	TRBV7-2	TRBJ2-7	TGTGCCAGCAGCTCCTCCCCTCTATCCGAGCAGTACTTC	CASSSSPLSEQYF
NA	TRBD1	TRBV7-9	TRBJ2-4	TGTGCCAGCAGCTCAGTGATCCTCCGGGACAGGGAAAACATTCAGTACTTC	CASSSVILRDRENIQYF
NA	TRBD2	TRBV7-3	TRBJ2-3	TGTGCCAGCAGCCCGATAAGCGGGGGGGCCAGAGATACGCAGTATTTT	CASSPISGGARDTQYF
NA	NA	TRBV7-2	TRBJ2-2	TGTGCCAGCAGCTTAGCAGTACCCGGGGAGCTGTTTTTT	CASSLAVPGELFF
NA	TRBD1	TRBV6-9	TRBJ2-3	TGTGCCAGCAGGTCTTCGGGACAGGGGGGCTCTAGCACAGATACGCAGTATTTT	CASRSSGQGGSSTDTQYF
NA	TRBD2	TRBV5-6	TRBJ2-2	TGTGCCAGCAGCGCGATGGGGGAGGGCCTGTTTTTT	CASSAMGEGLFF
NA	TRBD1	TRBV7-9	TRBJ1-4	TGTGCCAGCAGCTTAGAGGACAGGGGGGATGAAAAACTGTTTTTT	CASSLEDRGDEKLFF
once	NA	TRBV6-5	TRBJ2-3	TGTGCCAGCAGTCCCGGGGTTAGCACAGATACGCAGTATTTT	CASSPGVSTDTQYF
NA	TRBD1	TRBV5-1	TRBJ2-4	TGCGCCAGCACAACAGGGGACAAAAACATTCAGTACTTC	CASTTGDKNIQYF
NA	NA	TRBV18	TRBJ2-7	TGTGCCAGCTCACCACGAGGACAGACCTTCTACGAGCAGTACTTC	CASSPRGQTFYEQYF
NA	TRBD2	TRBV19	TRBJ2-1	TGTGCCAGTAGCAGTAGCGGGGGTTACTACAATGAGCAGTTCTTC	CASSSSGGYYNEQFF
NA	NA	TRBV29-1	TRBJ2-7	TGCAGCGCCATGAATTCAGAGGCCTACGAGCAGTACTTC	CSAMNSEAYEQYF
NA	TRBD1	TRBV10-3	TRBJ1-6	TGTGCCATCAGTGGAAGTTTGGGGACAGGGGGTGTTTTAGAAGGGTCACCCCTCCACTTT	CAISGSLGTGGVLEGSPLHF
NA	TRBD2	TRBV7-9	TRBJ2-1	TGTGCCAGCAGCTTATCACCCATAGCGGGGGGGTCCTACAATGAGCAGTTCTTC	CASSLSPIAGGSYNEQFF
NA	NA	TRBV5-1	TRBJ1-1	TGCGCCAGCTGCCCCGAGGGGGGGGGATTCATGAACACTGAAGCTTTCTTT	CASCPEGGGFMNTEAFF
NA	NA	TRBV28	TRBJ2-3	TGTGCCAGCAGTTTCTCGGCCCGAATGATTCAGTATTTT	CASSFSARMIQYF
NA	NA	TRBV28	TRBJ2-7	TGTGCCGGGTCCCGGGGAACCTACGAGCAGTACTTC	CAGSRGTYEQYF
NA	NA	TRBV9	TRBJ1-2	TGTGCCAGCACCTCGAACGCGGGGGTGGTTGGCTACACCTTC	CASTSNAGVVGYTF
NA	NA	TRBV21-1	TRBJ2-5	TGTGCCAGCAGCAAATTATCCGGGACACGGAGAGAGACCCAGTACTTC	CASSKLSGTRRETQYF
NA	TRBD1	TRBV4-3	TRBJ1-6	TGCGCCAGCAGTCCCGCCGGGACAGGGGTCTCACCCCTCCACTTT	CASSPAGTGVSPLHF
NA	NA	TRBV4-2	TRBJ1-3	TGTGCCAGCAGCCAAGATATGGGACCGCGGATATACTCTGGAAACACCATATATTTT	CASSQDMGPRIYSGNTIYF
NA	TRBD1	TRBV11-2	TRBJ1-2	TGTGCCAGCAGGGGGGGGACAGGCTCAAACTATGGCTACACCTTC	CASRGGTGSNYGYTF
NA	NA	TRBV7-8	TRBJ2-5	TGTGCCAGCAGCAGAGCCGGGGAGACCCAGTACTTC	CASSRAGETQYF
NA	TRBD2	TRBV19	TRBJ2-1	TGTGCCAGTAGTATTGGGCGGGGGGGATACTTTCAGTTCTTC	CASSIGRGGYFQFF
few	TRBD1	TRBV6-2/TRBV6-3	TRBJ2-6	TGTGCCAGCAGTTCCCACGACAGGGCGAAAGGAGGGGCCAACGTCCTGACTTTC	CASSSHDRAKGGANVLTF
NA	TRBD1	TRBV28	TRBJ1-5	TGTGCCAGCAGATTCGGGACAGGCCTCAATCAGCCCCAGCATTTT	CASRFGTGLNQPQHF
NA	NA	TRBV6-1	TRBJ1-4	TGTGCCAGCAGTGAAGCCCTGACCCGCCTCGTTACGGAAAAACTGTTTTTT	CASSEALTRLVTEKLFF